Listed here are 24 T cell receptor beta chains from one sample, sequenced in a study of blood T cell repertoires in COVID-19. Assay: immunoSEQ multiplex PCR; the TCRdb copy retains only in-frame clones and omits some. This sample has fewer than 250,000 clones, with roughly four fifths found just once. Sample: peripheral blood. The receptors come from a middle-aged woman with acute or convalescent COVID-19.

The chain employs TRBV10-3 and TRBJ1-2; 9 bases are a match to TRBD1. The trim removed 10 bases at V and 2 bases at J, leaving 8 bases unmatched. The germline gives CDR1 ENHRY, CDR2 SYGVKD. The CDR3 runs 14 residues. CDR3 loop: CATRWTGVNYGYTF. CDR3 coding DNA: TGTGCCACCCGATGGACAGGGGTGAACTATGGCTACACCTTC.

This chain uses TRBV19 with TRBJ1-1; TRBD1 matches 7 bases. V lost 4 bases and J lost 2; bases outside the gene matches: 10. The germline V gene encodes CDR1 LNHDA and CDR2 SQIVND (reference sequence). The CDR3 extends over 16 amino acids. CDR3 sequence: CASSKTGKGSNTEAFF. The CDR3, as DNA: TGTGCCAGTAGTAAGACAGGGAAGGGGAGTAACACTGAAGCTTTCTTT.

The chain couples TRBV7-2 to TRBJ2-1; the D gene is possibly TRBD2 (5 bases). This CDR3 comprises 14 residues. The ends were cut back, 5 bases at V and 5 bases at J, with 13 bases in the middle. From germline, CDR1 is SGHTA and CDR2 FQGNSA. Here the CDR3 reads CASSPWGEHNEQFF. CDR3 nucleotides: TGTGCCAGCAGCCCCTGGGGAGAACACAATGAGCAGTTCTTC.

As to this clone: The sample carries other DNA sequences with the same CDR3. In nucleotides, the CDR3 is TGTGCCAGCAGTGAAGGGACAGCATCTAATCAGCCCCAGCATTTT. Translating it yields CASSEGTASNQPQHF. The chain links TRBV6-1 to TRBJ1-5; possibly TRBD1 for D (6 bases). The CDR3 extends over 15 amino acids. Trimming pared 1 base from V and 4 bases from J, leaving 11 bases between. The germline CDR1 and CDR2 sequences are MNHNS and SASEGT.

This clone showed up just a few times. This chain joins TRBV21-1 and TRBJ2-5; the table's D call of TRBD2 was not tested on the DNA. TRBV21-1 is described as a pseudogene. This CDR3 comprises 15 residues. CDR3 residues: CASSKGGGAEETQYF. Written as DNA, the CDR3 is TGTGCCAGCAGCAAAGGGGGGGGAGCGGAAGAGACCCAGTACTTC.

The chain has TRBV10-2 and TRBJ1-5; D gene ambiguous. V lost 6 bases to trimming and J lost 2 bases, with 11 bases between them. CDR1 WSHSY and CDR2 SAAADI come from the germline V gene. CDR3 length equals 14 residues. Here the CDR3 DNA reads TGCGCCAGCAGGGGGAGTATTGGCAATCAGCCCCAGCATTTT. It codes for CASRGSIGNQPQHF.

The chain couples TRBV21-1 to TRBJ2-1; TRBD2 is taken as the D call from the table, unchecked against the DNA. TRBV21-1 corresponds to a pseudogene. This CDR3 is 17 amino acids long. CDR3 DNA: TGTGCCAGCAGCACGGGACTAGCGGGACTTTTCTACAATGAGCAGTTCTTC. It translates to CASSTGLAGLFYNEQFF.

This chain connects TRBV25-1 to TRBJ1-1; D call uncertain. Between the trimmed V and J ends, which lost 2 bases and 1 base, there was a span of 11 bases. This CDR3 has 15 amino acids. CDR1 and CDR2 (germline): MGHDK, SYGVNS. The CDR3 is CASSESADGNTEAFF. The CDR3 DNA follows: TGTGCCAGCAGTGAAAGCGCCGACGGGAACACTGAAGCTTTCTTT.

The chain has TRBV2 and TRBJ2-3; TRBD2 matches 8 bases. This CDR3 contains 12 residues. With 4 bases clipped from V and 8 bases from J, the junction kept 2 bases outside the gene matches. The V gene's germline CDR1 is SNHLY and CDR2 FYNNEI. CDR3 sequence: CASSGGLGTQYF. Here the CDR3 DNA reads TGTGCCAGCAGTGGGGGACTAGGTACGCAGTATTTT.

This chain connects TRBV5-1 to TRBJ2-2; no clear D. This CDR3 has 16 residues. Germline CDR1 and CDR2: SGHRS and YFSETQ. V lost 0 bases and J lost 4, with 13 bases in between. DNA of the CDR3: TGCGCCAGCAGCTTGGAAACCCGACTGGTCACCGGGGAGCTGTTTTTT. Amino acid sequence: CASSLETRLVTGELFF.

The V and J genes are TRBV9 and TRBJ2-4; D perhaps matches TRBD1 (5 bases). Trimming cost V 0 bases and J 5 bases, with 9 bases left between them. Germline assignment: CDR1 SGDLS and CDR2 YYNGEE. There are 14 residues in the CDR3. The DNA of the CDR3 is TGTGCCAGCAGCGTAGGGGGCCGAGAAAACATTCAGTACTTC. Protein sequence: CASSVGGRENIQYF.

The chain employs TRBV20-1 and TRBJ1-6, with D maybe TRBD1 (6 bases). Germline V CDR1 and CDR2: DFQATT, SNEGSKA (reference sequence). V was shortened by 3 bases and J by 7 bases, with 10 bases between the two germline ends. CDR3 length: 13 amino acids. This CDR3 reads CSASAGENSPLHF. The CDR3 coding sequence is TGCAGTGCTAGTGCAGGGGAGAATTCACCCCTCCACTTT.

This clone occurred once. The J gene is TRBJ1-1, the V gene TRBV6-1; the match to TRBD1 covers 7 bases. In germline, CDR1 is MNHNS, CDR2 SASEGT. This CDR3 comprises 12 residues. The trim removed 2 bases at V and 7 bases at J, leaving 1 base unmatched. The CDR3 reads CASSERDSEAFF. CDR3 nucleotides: TGTGCCAGCAGTGAAAGGGACAGTGAAGCTTTCTTT.

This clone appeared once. This CDR3 is CSVEVGTSGADTQYF. The CDR3 DNA reads as TGCAGCGTTGAAGTGGGGACTAGCGGGGCAGATACGCAGTATTTT. The chain carries TRBV29-1 and TRBJ2-3, with TRBD2 matching over 13 bases. The CDR3 runs 15 residues. Trimming cost V 1 base and J 4 bases; bases outside gene matches: 2. Germline values: CDR1 SQVTM, CDR2 ANQGSEA.

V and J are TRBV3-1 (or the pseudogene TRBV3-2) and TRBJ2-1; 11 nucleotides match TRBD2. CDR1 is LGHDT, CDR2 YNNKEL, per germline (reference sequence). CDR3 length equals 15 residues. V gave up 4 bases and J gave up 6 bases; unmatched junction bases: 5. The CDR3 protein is CASSRRLAGFNEQFF. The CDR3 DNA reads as TGTGCCAGCAGCCGAAGACTAGCGGGGTTCAATGAGCAGTTCTTC.

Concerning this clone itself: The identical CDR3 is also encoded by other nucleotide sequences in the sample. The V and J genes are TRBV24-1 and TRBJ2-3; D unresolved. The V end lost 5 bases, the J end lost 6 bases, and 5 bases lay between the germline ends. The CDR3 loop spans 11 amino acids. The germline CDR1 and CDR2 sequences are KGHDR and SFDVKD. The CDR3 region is CATSAEDTQYF. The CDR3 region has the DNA TGTGCCACCAGTGCGGAGGATACGCAGTATTTT.

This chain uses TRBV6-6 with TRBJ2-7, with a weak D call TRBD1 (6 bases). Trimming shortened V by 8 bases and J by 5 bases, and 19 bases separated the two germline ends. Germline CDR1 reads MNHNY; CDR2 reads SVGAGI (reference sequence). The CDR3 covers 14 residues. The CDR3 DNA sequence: TGTGCCAGCGGGACCGGACAGCCTTGGGACGAGCAGTACTTC. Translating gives CASGTGQPWDEQYF.

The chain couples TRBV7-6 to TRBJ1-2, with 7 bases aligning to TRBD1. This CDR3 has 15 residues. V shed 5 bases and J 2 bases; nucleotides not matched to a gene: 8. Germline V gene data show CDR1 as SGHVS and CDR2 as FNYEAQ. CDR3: CASSPTQGTNYGYTF. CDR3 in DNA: TGTGCCAGCAGCCCCACACAGGGGACGAACTATGGCTACACCTTC.

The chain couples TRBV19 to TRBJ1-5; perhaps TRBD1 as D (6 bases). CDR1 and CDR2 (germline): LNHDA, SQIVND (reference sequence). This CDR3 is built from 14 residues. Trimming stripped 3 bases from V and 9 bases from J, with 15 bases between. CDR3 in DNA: TGTGCCAGTAGTATGGACAGTGGATTTTCGCCCCAGCATTTT. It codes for CASSMDSGFSPQHF.

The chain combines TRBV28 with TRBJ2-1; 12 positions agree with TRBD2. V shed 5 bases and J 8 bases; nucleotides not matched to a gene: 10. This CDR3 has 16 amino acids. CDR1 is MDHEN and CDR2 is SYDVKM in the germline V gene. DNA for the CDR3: TGTGCCAGCAGTCCCCCGACTAGCGGGAGTAAGGATGAGCAGTTCTTC. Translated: CASSPPTSGSKDEQFF.

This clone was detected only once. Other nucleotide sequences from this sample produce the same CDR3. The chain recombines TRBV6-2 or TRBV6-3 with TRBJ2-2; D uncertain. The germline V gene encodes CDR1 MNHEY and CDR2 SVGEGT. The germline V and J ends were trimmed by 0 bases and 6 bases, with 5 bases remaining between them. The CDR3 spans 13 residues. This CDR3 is CASSYSAAGELFF. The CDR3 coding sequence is TGTGCCAGCAGTTACTCGGCGGCCGGGGAGCTGTTTTTT.

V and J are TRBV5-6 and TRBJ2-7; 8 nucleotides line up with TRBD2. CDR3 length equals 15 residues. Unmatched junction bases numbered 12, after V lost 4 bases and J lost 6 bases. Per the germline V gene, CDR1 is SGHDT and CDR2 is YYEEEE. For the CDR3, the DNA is TGTGCCAGCAGCCGTAATATCCGGGAGGGCCGCGAGCAGTACTTC. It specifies CASSRNIREGREQYF.

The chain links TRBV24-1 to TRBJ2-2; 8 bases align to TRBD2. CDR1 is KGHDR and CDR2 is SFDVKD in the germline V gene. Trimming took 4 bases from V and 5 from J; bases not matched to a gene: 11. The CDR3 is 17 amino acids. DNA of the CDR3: TGTGCCACCAGTGAACTCATACCGGGACTAGGGACCGGGGAGCTGTTTTTT. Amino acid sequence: CATSELIPGLGTGELFF.

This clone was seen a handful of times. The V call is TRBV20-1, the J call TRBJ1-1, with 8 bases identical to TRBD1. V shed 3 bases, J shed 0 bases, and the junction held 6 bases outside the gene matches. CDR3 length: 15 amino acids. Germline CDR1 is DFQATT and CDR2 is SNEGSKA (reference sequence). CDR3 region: CSASLTGGMNTEAFF. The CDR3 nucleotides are TGCAGTGCTAGTCTCACAGGGGGAATGAACACTGAAGCTTTCTTT.